The clone carrying this T cell receptor beta chain appeared a single time. Seattle participants joined during active infection and were tracked over time. The sample is drawn from a study of blood T cell repertoires in COVID-19. Overall study: Samples of COVID-19 (acute and convalescent) were obtained from the United States, Italy and Spain. PBMCs, B-cell-depleted T cells, or T cells were the source of the cDNA or gDNA that made up the material.

How the authors handled the data: Amplification of reference gene primers provided the estimated nucleated cell counts. Using immunoSEQ multiplex PCR, the repertoire was profiled, and TCRdb retains in-frame clones only, with some absent. V, J and clone size are taken as reported in that table, and D and trimming were inferred from the DNA itself. The sample contains some 350,000 clones, roughly 86% of which appear only once. The origin of this receptor is a woman in her sixties or seventies with COVID-19, enrolled during active disease. Sequencing was carried out using peripheral blood.

This CDR3 is CASSRQKNTEAFF. Here the CDR3 DNA reads TGTGCCAGCAGTCGACAGAAGAACACTGAAGCTTTCTTT. The rearrangement joins TRBV3-1 (or the pseudogene TRBV3-2) to TRBJ1-1, with D perhaps TRBD1 (5 bases). Trimming removed 6 bases from V and 1 base from J, with 9 bases in between. From germline, CDR1 is LGHDT and CDR2 YNNKEL (reference sequence). This CDR3 contains 13 residues.